This T cell receptor beta chain was sequenced during a study of early T cells in non-severe SARS-CoV-2 infection. This clonotype was seen more than once but under ten times. The TCR library protocol was used to attach unique molecular identifiers. These identifiers were attached to individual cDNA molecules. TCRdb analysed the 5' RACE reads with MiXCR anew, one entry per CDR3 protein. Among approximately 97,000 distinct CDR3 sequences listed, approximately 11% were seen once. CDR3 length: 15 residues. Germline V gene sequence: CDR1 SNHLY, CDR2 FYNNEI. Between the trimmed V and J ends, which lost 5 bases and 0 bases, there was a span of 10 bases.

This clonotype was sampled from an adult who was a healthcare worker with PCR-confirmed SARS-CoV-2 infection or an uninfected control (not recorded which). The rearrangement joins TRBV2 to TRBJ2-2; D remains unclear. This material consisted of whole blood, taken at baseline. The CDR3 DNA is TGTGCCAGCAGTTCCGGGCCCGCGAACACCGGGGAGCTGTTTTTT. Protein sequence: CASSSGPANTGELFF. Looking up the rest from reference TRBV2 and TRBJ2-2 gives the full variable domain: EPEVTQTPSHQVTQMGQEVILRCVPISNHLYFYWYRQILGQKVEFLVSFYNNEISEKSEIFDDQFSVERPDGSNFTLKIRSTKLEDSAMYFCASSSGPANTGELFFGEGSRLTVL.